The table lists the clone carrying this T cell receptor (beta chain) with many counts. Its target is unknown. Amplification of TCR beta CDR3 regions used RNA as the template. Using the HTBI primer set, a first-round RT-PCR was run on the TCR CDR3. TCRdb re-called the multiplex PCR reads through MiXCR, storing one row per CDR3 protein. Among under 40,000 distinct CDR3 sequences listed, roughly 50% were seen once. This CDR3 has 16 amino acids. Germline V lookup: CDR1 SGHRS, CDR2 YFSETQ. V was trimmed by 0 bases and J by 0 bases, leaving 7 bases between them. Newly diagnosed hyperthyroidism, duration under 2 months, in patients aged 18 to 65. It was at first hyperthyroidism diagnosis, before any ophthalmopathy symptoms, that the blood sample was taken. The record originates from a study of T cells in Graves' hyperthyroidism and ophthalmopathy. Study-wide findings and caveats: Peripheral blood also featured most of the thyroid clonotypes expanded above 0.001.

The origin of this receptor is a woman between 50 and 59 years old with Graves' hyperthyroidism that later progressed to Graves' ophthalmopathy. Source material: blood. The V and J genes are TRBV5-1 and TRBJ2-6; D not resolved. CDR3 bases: TGCGCCAGCAGCTTGGCGGGTGACTCTGGGGCCAACGTCCTGACTTTC. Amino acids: CASSLAGDSGANVLTF. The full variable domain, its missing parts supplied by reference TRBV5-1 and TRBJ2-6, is KAGVTQTPRYLIKTRGQQVTLSCSPISGHRSVSWYQQTPGQGLQFLFEYFSETQRNKGNFPGRFSGRQFSNSRSEMNVSTLELGDSALYLCASSLAGDSGANVLTFGAGSRLTVL.